A single sample gave rise to the 32 T cell receptor beta chains below, sequenced in a study of CD8 T cells in ankylosing spondylitis (dated by TCRdb to about 2017). To prepare the library, 5' RACE was applied. Sequencing instrument: Illumina HiSeq 2500. TCRdb reprocessed the public reads (quality trimming at Q25 with fastp, clone calling with MiXCR) and kept in-frame beta chains. Each entry merges the rows of one CDR3 protein and shows their most common DNA and genes. In all, the sample holds 200,000 to 250,000 distinct CDR3 sequences, and 8% to 11% of those were seen once. The leading ten clones occupy less than 25% of the sample. Sequences were obtained from blood, either unsorted or a sorted T cell fraction (not recorded which). The origin of the receptors is a male donor with ankylosing spondylitis or in good health (not recorded which).

A word on this clonotype: The junction and the germline gene differ at one end; a read error may be behind it. The chain is built from TRBV27 and TRBJ2-5, with TRBD2 as a possible D gene (6 bases). The germline V gene encodes CDR1 MNHEY and CDR2 SMNVEV (reference sequence). CDR3 length: 13 residues. The CDR3 loop is CVSSLSGVPAQYF. The CDR3 coding sequence is TGTGTCAGCAGTTTATCGGGGGTCCCGGCCCAGTACTTC.

This clonotype was picked up many times. The chain joins TRBV24-1 to TRBJ2-7; D remains unclear. Germline lookup yields CDR1 KGHDR and CDR2 SFDVKD. The CDR3 totals 13 residues. Trimming removed 5 bases from V and 5 bases from J, with 12 bases in between. CDR3 protein: CATSGGEKDEQYF. CDR3 in DNA: TGTGCCACCAGTGGAGGCGAAAAGGACGAGCAGTACTTC.

This clonotype has at least ten counts. V gene TRBV5-6 combines with J gene TRBJ2-1, with 7 bases matching TRBD2. This CDR3 is built from 14 residues. Germline V gene sequence: CDR1 SGHDT, CDR2 YYEEEE. Unmatched junction bases numbered 9, after V lost 4 bases and J lost 8 bases. In DNA form, the CDR3 reads TGTGCCAGCAGCCGACCCCGGGGGAGGGATGAGCAGTTCTTC. Amino acids: CASSRPRGRDEQFF.

This chain connects TRBV29-1 to TRBJ2-1, with 14 bases fitting TRBD2. The V segment lost 7 bases and the J segment 6 bases; nucleotides outside the gene matches: 5. CDR3 size: 14 residues. Looked up from germline, CDR1 is SQVTM and CDR2 is ANQGSEA. The CDR3 bases are TGCAGCGGGTGGGGACTAGCGGGGGTCAATGAGCAGTTCTTC. It codes for CSGWGLAGVNEQFF.

This clonotype was counted many times. The genes are TRBV5-1 and TRBJ1-3; 7 bases match TRBD1. This CDR3 region has 16 residues. The trim removed 0 bases at V and 0 bases at J, leaving 3 bases unmatched. CDR1 and CDR2 (germline): SGHRS, YFSETQ. The CDR3 reads CASSLGQGDSGNTIYF. The CDR3 DNA sequence: TGCGCCAGCAGCTTGGGTCAGGGGGACTCTGGAAACACCATATATTTT.

Many counts were recorded for this clonotype. The chain employs TRBV20-1 and TRBJ2-2, with 7 bases that match TRBD1. From germline, CDR1 is DFQATT and CDR2 SNEGSKA (reference sequence). This CDR3 is 13 amino acids long. Unmatched junction bases numbered 3, after V lost 7 bases and J lost 1 base. The CDR3 DNA reads as TGCAGTGGTGGGACAGTGAACACCGGGGAGCTGTTTTTT. It specifies CSGGTVNTGELFF.

This clonotype appeared many times. Mismatch with germline at one junction end may stem from a read error. The rearrangement links TRBV24-1 to TRBJ2-3; D unclear. The CDR3 is made up of 16 amino acids. Germline V gene sequence: CDR1 KGHDR, CDR2 SFDVKD. The CDR3 sequence is CATSDLGPVSRDTQYF. The CDR3 coding sequence is TGTGCCACCAGTGATTTGGGACCAGTGAGCAGAGATACGCAGTATTTT.

This clonotype was seen a handful of times. The gene calls are TRBV20-1 and TRBJ2-7; 9 bases agree with TRBD1. CDR1 and CDR2 from the germline V gene are DFQATT and SNEGSKA (reference sequence). V was clipped by 6 bases and J by 7 bases; unmatched bases: 10. The CDR3 loop spans 13 amino acids. CDR3 amino acids: CSAGRTGAGEQYF. The DNA for the CDR3 is TGCAGTGCGGGACGGACAGGGGCAGGGGAGCAGTACTTC.

There are many counts of this clonotype. This sequence joins TRBV2 and TRBJ2-2; 12 bases fit TRBD1. The CDR3 sequence is 15 residues long. The V gene end was trimmed by 11 bases and the J gene end by 7 bases; junction bases not matched to a gene: 11. Germline V CDR1 and CDR2: SNHLY, FYNNEI. CDR3 amino acids: CAWGQGASSIGELFF. DNA of the CDR3: TGTGCCTGGGGACAGGGGGCGTCGAGTATCGGGGAGCTGTTTTTT.

This clonotype occurred a few times. One end of the junction fails to match germline, which may point to a read error. This chain uses TRBV7-7 with TRBJ2-3, with D perhaps TRBD2 (7 bases). CDR1 and CDR2 (germline): SSHAT, FNYEAQ (reference sequence). The CDR3 runs 15 residues. CDR3 protein: CASSLGGAGPDTQYF. The CDR3, as DNA: TGTGCTAGCAGCTTAGGGGGGGCCGGTCCAGATACGCAGTATTTT.

This clonotype was observed many times. The rearrangement uses TRBV7-2 and TRBJ1-3, with D perhaps matching TRBD1 (6 bases). The V gene's germline CDR1 is SGHTA and CDR2 FQGNSA. Trimming shortened V by 5 bases and J by 0 bases, and 11 bases separated the two germline ends. This CDR3 spans 15 amino acids. DNA of the CDR3: TGTGCCAGCAGCCAGGACAGCCGCTCTGGAAACACCATATATTTT. This encodes CASSQDSRSGNTIYF.

This clonotype came up many times. In DNA, the CDR3 is TGCAGTGCTAGAGGCCAAAAAGAGACCCAGTACTTC. It translates to CSARGQKETQYF. This chain uses TRBV20-1 with TRBJ2-5, with D unresolved. The V end lost 1 base, the J end lost 3 bases, and 6 bases lay between the germline ends. The germline CDR1 and CDR2 sequences are DFQATT and SNEGSKA (reference sequence). The CDR3 has 12 residues.

The J gene is TRBJ1-2, the V gene TRBV12-3 or TRBV12-4; possibly TRBD1 for D (6 bases). This CDR3 is built from 16 residues. V was pared by 2 bases and J by 8 bases, with 21 bases between. This chain's CDR3 is CASSLRAATGHGGYTF. The CDR3 DNA follows: TGTGCCAGCAGTTTAAGGGCGGCTACAGGGCACGGGGGCTACACCTTC.

Turning to this clonotype: A much larger clonotype is one base distant, so this may be a read error. This CDR3 is missing its conserved last phenylalanine or tryptophan, likely due to a read error. The J gene is TRBJ1-1, the V gene TRBV10-3, with 12 bases aligning to TRBD1. Germline V gene sequence: CDR1 ENHRY, CDR2 SYGVKD. J was trimmed by 6 bases and V by 4 bases; bases with no gene match: 3. The CDR3 covers 14 residues. The CDR3 sequence is CAISGDRGRAEAFI. CDR3 bases: TGTGCCATCAGTGGGGACAGGGGGCGGGCTGAAGCTTTCATT.

The sample holds many counts of this clonotype. J is TRBJ1-1 and V is TRBV5-1; TRBD1 might be the D (6 bases). The CDR3 covers 14 residues. Per the germline V gene, CDR1 is SGHRS and CDR2 is YFSETQ. Deletions cut 2 bases from V and 3 bases from J, with 11 bases between. The chain's CDR3 is CASSFTGRDTEAFF. The CDR3 nucleotides read TGCGCCAGCAGCTTCACAGGGCGGGACACTGAAGCTTTCTTT.

This clonotype was seen many times. V usage is TRBV7-9 and J usage is TRBJ2-5; D remains ambiguous. The CDR3 has 12 amino acids. The germline V gene has CDR1 SEHNR and CDR2 FQNEAQ (reference sequence). With 3 bases removed from V and 7 bases from J, the gap between germline ends came to 9 bases. The CDR3 sequence is CASSFQDVTQYF. CDR3 bases: TGTGCCAGCAGCTTCCAGGACGTGACCCAGTACTTC.

This clonotype was counted many times. The V call is TRBV29-1, the J call TRBJ1-5; maybe TRBD1 (6 bases). V lost 4 bases to trimming and J lost 1 base, with 11 bases between them. This CDR3 has 14 residues. Germline V gene lookup returns CDR1 SQVTM and CDR2 ANQGSEA. The CDR3 sequence is CSVAEGVSNQPQHF. CDR3 in DNA: TGCAGCGTTGCGGAGGGGGTAAGCAATCAGCCCCAGCATTTT.

This clonotype was detected once. A read error is possible here, since a much larger clone lies one base away. The V call is TRBV7-7, the J call TRBJ2-5; a weak D match, TRBD1 (5 bases). The germline V gene has CDR1 SSHAT and CDR2 FNYEAQ (reference sequence). The CDR3 is 16 amino acids. DNA for the CDR3: TGTGCTAGCAGCTTAGAAATTCCAGGGCTGGCCGAGACCCAGTACTTC. Translation: CASSLEIPGLAETQYF.

In this sample, this clonotype turned up a few times. This sequence joins TRBV5-1 and TRBJ1-1; possible D gene TRBD1, 5 bases. V gave up 2 bases and J gave up 2 bases, with 10 bases separating them. Germline V gene data show CDR1 as SGHRS and CDR2 as YFSETQ. There are 14 residues in the CDR3. DNA for the CDR3: TGCGCCAGCAGCTTAGACAGTGGTAACACTGAAGCTTTCTTT. This translates into CASSLDSGNTEAFF.

This clonotype was counted many times. The rearrangement joins TRBV5-1 to TRBJ2-3; D might be TRBD1 (5 bases). The germline gives CDR1 SGHRS, CDR2 YFSETQ. The CDR3 spans 13 residues. Trimming left V 4 bases short and J 4 bases short, with 10 bases between. The CDR3 spells CASSRTLSDTQYF. CDR3 nucleotides: TGCGCCAGCAGCCGGACATTATCAGATACGCAGTATTTT.

This clonotype was seen repeatedly, ten times or more. The chain carries TRBV12-3 or TRBV12-4 and TRBJ2-2; 9 nucleotides align to TRBD2. The CDR3 spans 15 residues. V dropped 5 bases and J dropped 4; count of bases not matched to a gene: 5. CDR3 DNA: TGTGCCAGCAGTCCGCCACTAGCGGGCACCGGGGAGCTGTTTTTT. This gives the protein CASSPPLAGTGELFF.

This clonotype was seen many times. The CDR3 nucleotides read TGCAGTGTTCTCGGACAGGGGAATAGCAATCAGCCCCAGCATTTT. Translated: CSVLGQGNSNQPQHF. This chain uses TRBV20-1 with TRBJ1-5; 9 positions agree with TRBD1. Trimming at V came to 7 bases and at J to 0 bases, leaving 7 bases not matched to a gene. CDR1 is DFQATT and CDR2 is SNEGSKA in the germline V gene (reference sequence). The CDR3 covers 15 residues.

This clonotype was found a few times. The chain employs TRBV5-1 and TRBJ2-5; 8 bases fit TRBD2. The CDR3 extends over 16 amino acids. With 0 bases clipped from V and 2 bases from J, the junction kept 6 bases outside the gene matches. Per germline, CDR1 SGHRS and CDR2 YFSETQ. In nucleotides, the CDR3 is TGCGCCAGCAGCTTGGAGAGACTAGCGCAACAAGAGACCCAGTACTTC. Amino acids: CASSLERLAQQETQYF.

The chain couples TRBV29-1 to TRBJ2-5, with 7 positions matching TRBD1. This CDR3 has 14 amino acids. Germline CDR1 and CDR2: SQVTM and ANQGSEA. V shed 2 bases, J shed 4 bases, and the junction held 7 bases outside the gene matches. CDR3 DNA sequence: TGCAGCGTTGAACTGGGTTACAGGGGAGAGACCCAGTACTTC. Translating gives CSVELGYRGETQYF.

Many counts were recorded for this clonotype. The chain has TRBV12-3 or TRBV12-4 and TRBJ2-2, with TRBD1 matching over 10 bases. This CDR3 has 12 amino acids. The ends lost 11 bases at V and 8 bases at J; junction bases unmatched: 5. CDR3 in amino acids: CAGQGVAGELFF. For the CDR3, the DNA is TGTGCCGGACAGGGGGTAGCAGGGGAGCTGTTTTTT.

This chain uses TRBV18 with TRBJ2-7, with D possibly TRBD2 on 5 matching bases. V lost 3 bases, J lost 3 bases, and 9 bases lay in between. From germline, CDR1 is KGHSH and CDR2 LQKENI. The CDR3 covers 13 residues. CDR3 bases: TGTGCCAGCTCACCCCTCGGGGACTACGAGCAGTACTTC. Amino acids: CASSPLGDYEQYF.

This clonotype has at least ten counts. This chain connects TRBV12-3 or TRBV12-4 to TRBJ2-1; 10 bases are a match to TRBD2. This CDR3 has 15 residues. J gave up 4 bases and V 7 bases, and 7 bases lay outside the gene matches. The CDR3 here is CASTLSGGAYNEQFF. DNA of the CDR3: TGTGCCAGCACTTTGAGCGGGGGGGCATACAATGAGCAGTTCTTC.

The chain is built from TRBV12-3 or TRBV12-4 and TRBJ1-2; 7 bases agree with TRBD1. This CDR3 region has 13 residues. V lost 0 bases, J lost 10 bases, and 5 bases stayed unmatched. CDR3 sequence: CASSLASDRHYTF. CDR3 bases: TGTGCCAGCAGTTTAGCTTCGGACAGGCACTACACCTTC.

This clonotype came up many times. The chain uses TRBV20-1 and TRBJ1-5; D gene unclear. V was clipped by 0 bases and J by 6 bases, with 12 bases between them. This CDR3 has 14 amino acids. Germline values: CDR1 DFQATT, CDR2 SNEGSKA (reference sequence). Here the CDR3 reads CSAREALSGQPQHF. In DNA form, the CDR3 reads TGCAGTGCTAGAGAGGCTTTGAGCGGTCAGCCCCAGCATTTT.

The sample holds many counts of this clonotype. The chain uses TRBV12-3 or TRBV12-4 and TRBJ2-7; 11 positions agree with TRBD2. The V segment lost 5 bases and the J segment 7 bases; nucleotides outside the gene matches: 10. This CDR3 is built from 15 residues. The CDR3 nucleotides read TGTGCCAGCAGTCTGACTAGCGGGGCCAGGGGTGAGCAGTACTTC. It translates to CASSLTSGARGEQYF.

This clonotype was observed a handful of times. The chain combines TRBV2 with TRBJ2-5, with TRBD2 identical over 7 bases. The germline gives CDR1 SNHLY, CDR2 FYNNEI. CDR3 length equals 15 residues. V gave up 2 bases and J gave up 3 bases; unmatched junction bases: 6. The CDR3 is CASSEHASGKETQYF. CDR3 nucleotides: TGTGCCAGCAGTGAACATGCTAGCGGAAAAGAGACCCAGTACTTC.

V usage is TRBV4-2 and J usage is TRBJ2-2; D remains ambiguous. Trimming stripped 0 bases from V and 1 base from J, with 6 bases between. Germline CDR1 reads LGHNA; CDR2 reads YNFKEQ. The CDR3 contains 15 residues. Here the CDR3 reads CASSQDEVNTGELFF. CDR3 DNA sequence: TGTGCCAGCAGCCAAGATGAGGTGAACACCGGGGAGCTGTTTTTT.